This T cell receptor (beta chain) was captured by sequencing in a study of cytomegalovirus exposure and HLA in healthy donors. Study-wide results and limits: CMV serostatus stood as the only immune exposure information on hand. Earlier analysis looked at TCR beta V segments, and most were productive about 90% or about 30% of the time.

Regarding this clone: Its specificity is not known.

Deletions cut 8 bases from V and 1 base from J, with 12 bases between. Germline values: CDR1 MDHEN, CDR2 SYDVKM. This CDR3 is built from 13 residues. This PCR relied on a set of 60 Vbeta primers and 13 Jbeta primers. Generated by immunoSEQ multiplex PCR, the TCRdb table keeps only in-frame clones and is missing some. The data show roughly 140,000 clones, approximately 80% seen once. The chain links TRBV28 to TRBJ2-7, with D perhaps TRBD1 (5 bases). Sequencing was performed on PBMCs. This sequence originates from a man aged 30 to 39 in good health and CMV-seropositive. CDR3 DNA sequence: TGTGCCAGCCTGGCAGGGCAGTCCTACGAGCAGTACTTC. Residues: CASLAGQSYEQYF.